Listed below are T cell receptor beta chains from one sample, sequenced in a study of early T cells in non-severe SARS-CoV-2 infection. Using its own MiXCR run on the 5' RACE reads, TCRdb lists one record per CDR3 protein. The sample gives more than 85,000 distinct CDR3 sequences, approximately 15% of which show up once; roughly 1.2% is in the top ten. Material for sequencing was whole blood. The receptors stem from an adult who was a healthcare worker with PCR-confirmed SARS-CoV-2 infection or an uninfected control (not recorded which). The CDR3 runs from the conserved cysteine through the conserved F or W. A D gene is named only where the DNA matches it firmly. Expanded clones get a size class; other rows say once, few or many, or leave the size out.

cdr3_aa: CASSYQGKAFF
cdr3_nt: TGTGCCAGCAGTTACCAGGGAAAAGCTTTCTTT
v_call: TRBV6-5
d_call: .
cdr3_length: 11
clone_size: .
j_call: TRBJ1-1

cdr3_aa: CAIRSLAGRTDTQYF
cdr3_nt: TGTGCCATCAGGAGTCTAGCGGGGCGCACAGATACGCAGTATTTT
v_call: TRBV10-3
d_call: TRBD2
cdr3_length: 15
clone_size: few
j_call: TRBJ2-3

cdr3_aa: CSAGLAGATQYF
cdr3_nt: TGCAGTGCCGGACTAGCGGGAGCGACCCAGTACTTC
v_call: TRBV20-1
d_call: TRBD2
cdr3_length: 12
clone_size: .
j_call: TRBJ2-5

cdr3_aa: CASSEGASVEGYGYTF
cdr3_nt: TGTGCCAGCAGTGAAGGGGCTTCTGTCGAGGGCTATGGCTACACCTTC
v_call: TRBV6-1
d_call: .
cdr3_length: 16
clone_size: many
j_call: TRBJ1-2

cdr3_aa: CASSLDRNEQFF
cdr3_nt: TGTGCCAGCAGCTTAGATAGAAATGAGCAGTTCTTC
v_call: TRBV11-2
d_call: .
cdr3_length: 12
clone_size: .
j_call: TRBJ2-1

cdr3_aa: CSANDPTQGRYQHF
cdr3_nt: TGCAGTGCTAACGACCCTACACAGGGCCGCTATCAGCATTTT
v_call: TRBV20-1
d_call: .
cdr3_length: 14
clone_size: .
j_call: TRBJ1-5

cdr3_aa: CASSQTGANEKLFF
cdr3_nt: TGTGCCAGCAGCCAAACAGGGGCTAATGAAAAACTGTTTTTT
v_call: TRBV12-3/TRBV12-4
d_call: TRBD1
cdr3_length: 14
clone_size: .
j_call: TRBJ1-4

cdr3_aa: CASSFTGSETQYF
cdr3_nt: TGTGCCAGCAGCTTCACAGGGTCCGAGACCCAGTACTTC
v_call: TRBV7-2
d_call: .
cdr3_length: 13
clone_size: .
j_call: TRBJ2-5

cdr3_aa: CASSPPSTDTNTEAFF
cdr3_nt: TGTGCCAGCAGCCCACCCTCTACGGACACCAACACTGAAGCTTTCTTT
v_call: TRBV21-1
d_call: .
cdr3_length: 16
clone_size: .
j_call: TRBJ1-1

cdr3_aa: CASSPLSPAMNTEAFF
cdr3_nt: TGCGCCAGCAGCCCATTAAGCCCAGCGATGAACACTGAAGCTTTCTTT
v_call: TRBV5-1
d_call: .
cdr3_length: 16
clone_size: few
j_call: TRBJ1-1

cdr3_aa: CASRPGQISTDTQYF
cdr3_nt: TGTGCCAGCAGACCGGGACAGATTAGCACAGATACGCAGTATTTT
v_call: TRBV12-3/TRBV12-4
d_call: TRBD1
cdr3_length: 15
clone_size: .
j_call: TRBJ2-3

cdr3_aa: CASSTGSTDEQFF
cdr3_nt: TGCGCCAGCAGTACAGGGTCGACGGATGAGCAGTTCTTC
v_call: TRBV10-1
d_call: .
cdr3_length: 13
clone_size: .
j_call: TRBJ2-1

cdr3_aa: CASRPLDGNQETQYF
cdr3_nt: TGTGCCAGCAGGCCGTTAGATGGGAACCAAGAGACCCAGTACTTC
v_call: TRBV11-2
d_call: .
cdr3_length: 15
clone_size: few
j_call: TRBJ2-5

cdr3_aa: CASSSPLAGRTDTQYF
cdr3_nt: TGTGCCAGCAGTTCCCCTCTAGCGGGGAGAACAGATACGCAGTATTTT
v_call: TRBV28
d_call: TRBD2
cdr3_length: 16
clone_size: .
j_call: TRBJ2-3

cdr3_aa: CASSFADSYALGADTQYF
cdr3_nt: TGTGCCAGCAGCTTCGCGGACAGTTATGCCCTTGGGGCAGATACGCAGTATTTT
v_call: TRBV7-6
d_call: .
cdr3_length: 18
clone_size: .
j_call: TRBJ2-3

cdr3_aa: CASSPKPGRNTEAFF
cdr3_nt: TGTGCCAGCAGCCCTAAACCGGGTAGGAACACTGAAGCTTTCTTT
v_call: TRBV7-6
d_call: .
cdr3_length: 15
clone_size: few
j_call: TRBJ1-1

cdr3_aa: CASSVQGGPIISYNEQFF
cdr3_nt: TGTGCCAGCAGCGTACAGGGGGGCCCAATAATTTCCTACAATGAGCAGTTCTTC
v_call: TRBV27
d_call: TRBD1
cdr3_length: 18
clone_size: .
j_call: TRBJ2-1

cdr3_aa: CSTQRTRGQEPYNEQFF
cdr3_nt: TGCAGCACTCAGAGGACCCGGGGACAGGAGCCCTACAATGAGCAGTTCTTC
v_call: TRBV29-1
d_call: TRBD1
cdr3_length: 17
clone_size: few
j_call: TRBJ2-1

cdr3_aa: CASSLAATVSGNTIYF
cdr3_nt: TGTGCCAGCAGCTTAGCGGCTACCGTCTCTGGAAACACCATATATTTT
v_call: TRBV7-2
d_call: .
cdr3_length: 16
clone_size: few
j_call: TRBJ1-3

cdr3_aa: CASSTVMSGEQYF
cdr3_nt: TGTGCCAGCAGTACAGTCATGTCGGGCGAGCAGTACTTC
v_call: TRBV27
d_call: .
cdr3_length: 13
clone_size: many
j_call: TRBJ2-7

cdr3_aa: CATQSWDRGGYTF
cdr3_nt: TGTGCCACGCAATCCTGGGACAGGGGTGGCTACACCTTC
v_call: TRBV27
d_call: TRBD1
cdr3_length: 13
clone_size: .
j_call: TRBJ1-2

cdr3_aa: CALRANTEAFF
cdr3_nt: TGTGCCTTGAGGGCCAACACTGAAGCTTTCTTT
v_call: TRBV30
d_call: .
cdr3_length: 11
clone_size: many
j_call: TRBJ1-1

cdr3_aa: CSARTGRSGEHKITDTQYF
cdr3_nt: TGCAGTGCTAGGACCGGCCGGAGCGGGGAGCATAAAATCACAGATACGCAGTATTTT
v_call: TRBV20-1
d_call: TRBD2
cdr3_length: 19
clone_size: .
j_call: TRBJ2-3

cdr3_aa: CAIRPGQAGSPLHF
cdr3_nt: TGTGCCATCAGACCGGGACAGGCAGGTTCACCCCTCCACTTT
v_call: TRBV10-3
d_call: TRBD1
cdr3_length: 14
clone_size: .
j_call: TRBJ1-6

cdr3_aa: CASSSKAPSSYEQYF
cdr3_nt: TGTGCCAGCAGCTCGAAAGCTCCGAGCTCCTACGAGCAGTACTTC
v_call: TRBV7-8
d_call: .
cdr3_length: 15
clone_size: .
j_call: TRBJ2-7

cdr3_aa: CASSSTSALYTQYF
cdr3_nt: TGTGCCAGCAGCTCGACTAGCGCTCTTTATACGCAGTATTTT
v_call: TRBV7-2
d_call: TRBD2
cdr3_length: 14
clone_size: few
j_call: TRBJ2-3

cdr3_aa: CASSSSGGAHTDTQYF
cdr3_nt: TGTGCCAGCAGTTCTAGCGGGGGGGCCCACACAGATACGCAGTATTTT
v_call: TRBV28
d_call: TRBD2
cdr3_length: 16
clone_size: few
j_call: TRBJ2-3

cdr3_aa: CASSFGIGGDEQFF
cdr3_nt: TGTGCCAGCAGCTTCGGAATCGGCGGCGATGAGCAGTTCTTC
v_call: TRBV7-9
d_call: .
cdr3_length: 14
clone_size: .
j_call: TRBJ2-1

cdr3_aa: CASSLSWNEQFF
cdr3_nt: TGTGCCAGCAGTTTATCATGGAATGAGCAGTTCTTC
v_call: TRBV12-3/TRBV12-4
d_call: .
cdr3_length: 12
clone_size: few
j_call: TRBJ2-1

cdr3_aa: CASSPLGAGSNQPQHF
cdr3_nt: TGTGCCAGCTCACCACTTGGGGCGGGGAGCAATCAGCCCCAGCATTTT
v_call: TRBV18
d_call: .
cdr3_length: 16
clone_size: many
j_call: TRBJ1-5

cdr3_aa: CASSLVIAEQFF
cdr3_nt: TGTGCCAGCAGCTTAGTGATTGCGGAGCAGTTCTTC
v_call: TRBV7-9
d_call: .
cdr3_length: 12
clone_size: many
j_call: TRBJ2-1

cdr3_aa: CASSLDRISPLHF
cdr3_nt: TGTGCCAGCAGCTTAGACAGAATTTCACCCCTCCACTTT
v_call: TRBV7-9
d_call: .
cdr3_length: 13
clone_size: .
j_call: TRBJ1-6

cdr3_aa: CASTNYNEQFF
cdr3_nt: TGTGCCAGCACTAATTACAATGAGCAGTTCTTC
v_call: TRBV2
d_call: .
cdr3_length: 11
clone_size: few
j_call: TRBJ2-1

cdr3_aa: CSSRQGTNEKLFF
cdr3_nt: TGCAGCTCCCGACAGGGGACTAATGAAAAACTGTTTTTT
v_call: TRBV29-1
d_call: TRBD1
cdr3_length: 13
clone_size: few
j_call: TRBJ1-4

cdr3_aa: CASGPNPGLDMTTGANVLTF
cdr3_nt: TGTGCTAGTGGTCCAAACCCGGGACTAGATATGACCACTGGGGCCAACGTCCTGACTTTC
v_call: TRBV12-5
d_call: TRBD2
cdr3_length: 20
clone_size: .
j_call: TRBJ2-6

cdr3_aa: CASRPYRTGVDHEQYF
cdr3_nt: TGCGCCAGCAGACCCTACAGGACAGGGGTTGACCACGAGCAGTACTTC
v_call: TRBV5-1
d_call: TRBD1
cdr3_length: 16
clone_size: .
j_call: TRBJ2-7

cdr3_aa: CASSLDGLSTDTQYF
cdr3_nt: TGTGCCAGCAGCTTAGATGGCTTGTCCACAGATACGCAGTATTTT
v_call: TRBV7-2
d_call: .
cdr3_length: 15
clone_size: .
j_call: TRBJ2-3

cdr3_aa: CSASLVSEGYGYTF
cdr3_nt: TGCAGTGCTTCCCTTGTCTCCGAGGGGTATGGCTACACCTTC
v_call: TRBV20-1
d_call: .
cdr3_length: 14
clone_size: .
j_call: TRBJ1-2